This T cell receptor (beta chain) comes out of a study of T cell changes during pregnancy in multiple sclerosis. The protocol was immunoSEQ multiplex PCR, while the TCRdb copy is restricted to in-frame clones and leaves out a portion. The repertoire has tens of thousands of clones, 91% of them found once; the top ten carry over 5%. The V gene's germline CDR1 is MGHRA and CDR2 YSYEKL. With V trimmed by 0 bases and J by 5 bases, 11 bases remained unmatched. The CDR3 has 17 amino acids. The receptor was isolated from a female donor with multiple sclerosis, enrolled in a pregnancy study. This specimen was CD8+ T cells from peripheral blood mononuclear cells, taken in the second trimester of pregnancy. J is TRBJ2-3 and V is TRBV4-1; 7 positions agree with TRBD1. Written as DNA, the CDR3 is TGCGCCAGCAGCCAAGATGGGACAGCCTATACCCAAGATACGCAGTATTTT. Translating gives CASSQDGTAYTQDTQYF.